The T cell receptor (beta chain) under discussion was sequenced for a study of blood T cell repertoires in COVID-19. On the study more broadly: Sites in the United States, Italy and Spain provided acute and convalescent COVID-19 samples. Sample material is recorded as cDNA or gDNA derived from T cells, B-cell-depleted T cells, or PBMCs.

Methods used by the authors: How many nucleated cells were present was estimated from reference gene primer amplification. Method: immunoSEQ multiplex PCR; TCRdb's copy keeps in-frame clones and lacks some. V and J calls plus clone size are reproduced from that table; the DNA served to infer D and trimming. The table shows under 200,000 clones, with over 70% occurring only once. Germline V CDR1 and CDR2: MNHEY, SVGAGI. Deletions cut 3 bases from V and 0 bases from J, with 5 bases between. CDR3 length equals 13 residues. This rearrangement joins TRBV6-5 to TRBJ1-1; D not certain. Sequencing was performed on peripheral blood. The sequence was collected from a man aged 70-80 years with acute or convalescent COVID-19. CDR3 sequence reads: CASSYFVNTEAFF. CDR3 DNA sequence: TGTGCCAGCAGTTATTTCGTGAACACTGAAGCTTTCTTT.